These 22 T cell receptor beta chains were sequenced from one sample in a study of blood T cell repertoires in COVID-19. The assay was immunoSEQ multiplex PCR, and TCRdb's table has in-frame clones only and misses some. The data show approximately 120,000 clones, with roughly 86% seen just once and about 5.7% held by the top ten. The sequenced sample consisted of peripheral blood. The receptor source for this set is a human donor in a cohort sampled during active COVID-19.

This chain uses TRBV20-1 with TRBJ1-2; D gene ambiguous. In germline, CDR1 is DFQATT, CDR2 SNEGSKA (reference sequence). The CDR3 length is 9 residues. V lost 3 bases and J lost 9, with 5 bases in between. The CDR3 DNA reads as TGCAGTGCTAGCGACAGCTACACCTTC. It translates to CSASDSYTF.

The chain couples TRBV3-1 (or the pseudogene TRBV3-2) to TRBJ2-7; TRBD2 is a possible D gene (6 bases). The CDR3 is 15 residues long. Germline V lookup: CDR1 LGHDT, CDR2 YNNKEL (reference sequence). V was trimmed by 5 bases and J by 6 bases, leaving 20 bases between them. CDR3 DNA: TGTGCCAGCAGCTCCTCTTATTCTAGCGTCTCCGAGCAGTACTTC. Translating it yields CASSSSYSSVSEQYF.

The CDR3 spells CASSFNRVTEAFF. The CDR3, as DNA: TGTGCCAGCAGTTTCAACAGGGTCACTGAAGCTTTCTTT. The chain couples TRBV6-5 to TRBJ1-1; TRBD1 is a possible D gene (6 bases). The germline V gene has CDR1 MNHEY and CDR2 SVGAGI. The CDR3 runs to 13 residues. With 4 bases removed from V and 4 bases from J, the gap between germline ends came to 10 bases.

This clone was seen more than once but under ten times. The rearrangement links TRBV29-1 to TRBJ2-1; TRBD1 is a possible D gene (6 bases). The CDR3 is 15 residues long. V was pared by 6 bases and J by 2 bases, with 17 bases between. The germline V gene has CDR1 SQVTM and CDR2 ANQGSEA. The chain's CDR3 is CSVAILGGPYNEQFF. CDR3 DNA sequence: TGCAGCGTCGCAATTCTTGGGGGCCCCTACAATGAGCAGTTCTTC.

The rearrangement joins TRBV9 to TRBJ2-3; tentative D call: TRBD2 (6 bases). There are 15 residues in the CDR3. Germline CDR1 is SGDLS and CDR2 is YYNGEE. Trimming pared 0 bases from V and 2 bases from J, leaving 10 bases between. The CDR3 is CASSVGLAATDTQYF. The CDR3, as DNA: TGTGCCAGCAGCGTAGGGTTAGCGGCCACAGATACGCAGTATTTT.

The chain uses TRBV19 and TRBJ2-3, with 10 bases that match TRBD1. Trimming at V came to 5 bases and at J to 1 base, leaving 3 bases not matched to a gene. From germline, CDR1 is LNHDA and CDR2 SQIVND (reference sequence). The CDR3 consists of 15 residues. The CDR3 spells CASSPGTGGTDTQYF. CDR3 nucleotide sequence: TGTGCCAGTAGTCCCGGGACAGGGGGCACAGATACGCAGTATTTT.

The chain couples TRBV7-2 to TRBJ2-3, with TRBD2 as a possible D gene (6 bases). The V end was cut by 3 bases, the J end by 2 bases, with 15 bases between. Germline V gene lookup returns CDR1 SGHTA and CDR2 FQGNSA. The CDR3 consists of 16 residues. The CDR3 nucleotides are TGTGCCAGCAGCTTGGTCTTGGGACTGAACACAGATACGCAGTATTTT. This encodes CASSLVLGLNTDTQYF.

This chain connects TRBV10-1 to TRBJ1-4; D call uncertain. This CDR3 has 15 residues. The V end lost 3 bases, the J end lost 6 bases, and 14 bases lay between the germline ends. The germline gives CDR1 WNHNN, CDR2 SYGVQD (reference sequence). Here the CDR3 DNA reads TGCGCCAGCAGTGAATCTCGGGGTGGGGATGAAAAACTGTTTTTT. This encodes CASSESRGGDEKLFF.

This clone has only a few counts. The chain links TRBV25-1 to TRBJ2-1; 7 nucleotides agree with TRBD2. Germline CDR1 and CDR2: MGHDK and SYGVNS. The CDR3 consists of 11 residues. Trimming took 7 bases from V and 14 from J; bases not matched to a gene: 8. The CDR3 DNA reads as TGTGCCAGCAAGTCTCATCTAGCGGAGTTCTTC. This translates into CASKSHLAEFF.

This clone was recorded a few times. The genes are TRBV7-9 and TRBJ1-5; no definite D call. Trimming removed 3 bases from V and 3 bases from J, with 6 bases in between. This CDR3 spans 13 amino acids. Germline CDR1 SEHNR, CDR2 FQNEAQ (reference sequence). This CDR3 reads CASSFGLNQPQHF. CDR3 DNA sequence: TGTGCCAGCAGCTTTGGCCTCAATCAGCCCCAGCATTTT.

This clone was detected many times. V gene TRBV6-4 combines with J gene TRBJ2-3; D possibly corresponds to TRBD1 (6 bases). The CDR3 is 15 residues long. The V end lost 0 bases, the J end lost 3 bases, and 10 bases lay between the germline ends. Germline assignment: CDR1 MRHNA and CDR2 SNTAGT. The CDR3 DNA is TGTGCCAGCAGTGACTCCGGACAGCCTACAGATACGCAGTATTTT. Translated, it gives CASSDSGQPTDTQYF.

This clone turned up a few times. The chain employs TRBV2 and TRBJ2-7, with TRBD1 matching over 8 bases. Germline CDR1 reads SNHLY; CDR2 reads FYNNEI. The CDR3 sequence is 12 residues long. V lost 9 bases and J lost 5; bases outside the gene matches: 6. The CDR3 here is CARGQGADEQYF. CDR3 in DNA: TGTGCCAGAGGACAGGGTGCGGACGAGCAGTACTTC.

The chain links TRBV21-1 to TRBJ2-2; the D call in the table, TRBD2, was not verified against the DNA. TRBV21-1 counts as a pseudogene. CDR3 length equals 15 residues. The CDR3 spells CALRCGVRGTGELFF. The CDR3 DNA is TGTGCCCTGAGGTGCGGGGTGCGTGGCACCGGGGAGCTGTTTTTT.

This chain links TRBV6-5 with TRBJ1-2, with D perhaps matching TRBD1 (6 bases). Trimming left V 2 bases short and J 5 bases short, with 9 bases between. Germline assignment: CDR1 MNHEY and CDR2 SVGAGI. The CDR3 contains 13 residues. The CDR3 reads CASSYQTGYGYTF. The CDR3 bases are TGTGCCAGCAGTTACCAAACAGGGTATGGCTACACCTTC.

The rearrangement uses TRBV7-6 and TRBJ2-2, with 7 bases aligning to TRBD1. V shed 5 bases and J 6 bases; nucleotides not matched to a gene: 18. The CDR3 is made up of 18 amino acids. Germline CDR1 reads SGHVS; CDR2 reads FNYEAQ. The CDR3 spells CASSPLKTGPTAAGELFF. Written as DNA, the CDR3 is TGTGCCAGCAGCCCCCTTAAGACAGGGCCGACGGCGGCCGGGGAGCTGTTTTTT.

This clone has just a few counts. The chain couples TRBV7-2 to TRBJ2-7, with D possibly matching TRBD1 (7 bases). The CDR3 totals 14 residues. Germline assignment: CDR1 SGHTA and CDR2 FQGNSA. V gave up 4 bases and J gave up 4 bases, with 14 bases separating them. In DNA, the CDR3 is TGTGCCAGCAGCTACGGCAGGGGGACTTACGAGCAGTACTTC. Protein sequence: CASSYGRGTYEQYF.

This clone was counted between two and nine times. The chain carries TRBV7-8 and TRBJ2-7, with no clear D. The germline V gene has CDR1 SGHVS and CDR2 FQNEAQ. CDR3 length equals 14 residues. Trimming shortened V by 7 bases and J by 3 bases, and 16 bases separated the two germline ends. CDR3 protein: CASTPWITGYEQYF. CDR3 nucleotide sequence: TGTGCCAGCACCCCTTGGATCACGGGCTACGAGCAGTACTTC.

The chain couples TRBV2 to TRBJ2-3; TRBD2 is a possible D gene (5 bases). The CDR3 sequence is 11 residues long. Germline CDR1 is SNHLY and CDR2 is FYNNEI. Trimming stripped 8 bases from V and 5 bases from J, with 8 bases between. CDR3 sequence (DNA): TGTGCCAGCCCTGGAGGAGATACGCAGTATTTT. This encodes CASPGGDTQYF. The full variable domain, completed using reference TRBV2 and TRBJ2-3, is EPEVTQTPSHQVTQMGQEVILRCVPISNHLYFYWYRQILGQKVEFLVSFYNNEISEKSEIFDDQFSVERPDGSNFTLKIRSTKLEDSAMYFCASPGGDTQYFGPGTRLTVL.

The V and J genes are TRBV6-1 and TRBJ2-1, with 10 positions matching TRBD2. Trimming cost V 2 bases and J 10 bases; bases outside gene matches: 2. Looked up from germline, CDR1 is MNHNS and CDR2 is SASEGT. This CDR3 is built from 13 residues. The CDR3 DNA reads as TGTGCCAGCAGTGAAATGACTAGCGGGGAGCAGTTCTTC. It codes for CASSEMTSGEQFF.

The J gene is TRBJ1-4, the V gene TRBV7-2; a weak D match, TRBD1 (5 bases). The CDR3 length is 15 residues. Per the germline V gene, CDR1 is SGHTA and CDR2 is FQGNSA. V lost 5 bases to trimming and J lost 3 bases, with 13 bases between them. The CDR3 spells CASSDMTVPNEKLFF. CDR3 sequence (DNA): TGTGCCAGCAGCGATATGACAGTACCTAATGAAAAACTGTTTTTT.

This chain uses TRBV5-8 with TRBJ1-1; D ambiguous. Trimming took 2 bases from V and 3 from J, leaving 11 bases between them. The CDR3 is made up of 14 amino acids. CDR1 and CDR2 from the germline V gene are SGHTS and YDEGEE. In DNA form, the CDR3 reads TGTGCCAGCAGCTTTCTAGACTTGGACACTGAAGCTTTCTTT. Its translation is CASSFLDLDTEAFF.

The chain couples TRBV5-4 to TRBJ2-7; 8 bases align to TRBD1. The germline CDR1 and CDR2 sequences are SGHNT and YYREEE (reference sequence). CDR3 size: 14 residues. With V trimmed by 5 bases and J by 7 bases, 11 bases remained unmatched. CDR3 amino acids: CASRSQGAGLEQYF. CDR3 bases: TGTGCCAGCAGATCTCAGGGGGCGGGCTTAGAGCAGTACTTC.